This T cell receptor (beta chain) was identified during a study of T cell responses to AZD1222 COVID-19 vaccine. General study findings and limits: Most donors were white British and more were female, and clonal diversity was possibly underestimated. The CD4 TCRs associated with vaccination extended across spike and predominated at 160-218 and 743-854. Only 5 or 6 people who got AZD1222 tested seropositive at baseline.

The data were produced by immunoSEQ multiplex PCR, yet TCRdb's version contains in-frame clones alone and is incomplete. The sample has 100,000 to 120,000 clones, about 87% seen once. On this clone: Its antigen remains unidentified.

Second-dose groups at about 4 or about 12 weeks were pooled. The TCR originated in an adult who received the AZD1222 COVID-19 vaccine. Here the sequenced sample was peripheral blood, taken 28 days after the second AZD1222 dose.

The CDR3 here is CASSEGTVEVETQYF. The CDR3 coding sequence is TGTGCCAGCAGTGAAGGGACCGTGGAGGTAGAGACCCAGTACTTC. The V and J genes are TRBV25-1 and TRBJ2-5; either TRBD1 or TRBD2 may supply D (5 bases each). The CDR3 sequence is 15 residues long. The germline V gene encodes CDR1 MGHDK and CDR2 SYGVNS. Trimming cost V 2 bases and J 4 bases, with 14 bases left between them.